This TCR beta chain derives from a study of T cell repertoires in cytomegalovirus infection. This clonotype was observed a handful of times. Its antigen is unknown. The junction departs from the called germline gene at one end, perhaps through a read error. TCRdb recomputed calls from the reads with MiXCR, one row per CDR3 protein. The sample carries around 900,000 distinct CDR3 sequences, approximately 31% recorded once. This CDR3 is built from 15 residues. The rearrangement uses TRBV5-3 and TRBJ1-2, with D possibly TRBD1 on 6 matching bases. TRBV5-3 is classed as an ORF, of uncertain function. This TCR was sampled from a human donor in good health (CMV status not recorded). Some clones in this sample may be carry-over from other donors' samples. Sequencing used cultured CD8+ T cells from PBMCs, obtained from culture after CMV antigen stimulation. CDR3 in amino acids: CASSSWPGAIYGYTF. The CDR3 DNA reads TGTGCCAGCAGCTCCTGGCCAGGGGCGATATATGGCTACACCTTC.